This T cell receptor (beta chain) was sequenced during a study of blood T cell repertoires in COVID-19. In germline, CDR1 is LGHDT, CDR2 YNNKEL (reference sequence). The CDR3 is made up of 13 amino acids. The V and J ends lost 6 bases and 5 bases respectively, with 10 bases between them. Sequenced by immunoSEQ multiplex PCR; TCRdb stores in-frame clones only, minus some. The sample carries about 180,000 clones, around 85% recorded once. For this clone: Other DNA sequences in the same sample also yield this CDR3.

This chain connects TRBV3-1 (or the pseudogene TRBV3-2) to TRBJ2-2; no firm D call. This clonotype was sampled from a person between 65 and 79 years old with COVID-19, enrolled during active disease. The sequenced material came from peripheral blood. In DNA, the CDR3 is TGTGCCAGCAGTCCCTCTCGGACCGGGGAGCTGTTTTTT. Its protein is CASSPSRTGELFF.